These 5 T cell receptor beta chains originate from one sample sequenced in a study of early T cells in non-severe SARS-CoV-2 infection. Each CDR3 protein gets one entry after TCRdb re-called the 5' RACE reads with MiXCR. The sample lists about 83,000 distinct CDR3 sequences, more than 9% occurring once. Sequenced input: whole blood. The receptors were gathered from an adult who was a healthcare worker with PCR-confirmed SARS-CoV-2 infection or an uninfected control (not recorded which).

In this sample, this clonotype turned up many times. The chain links TRBV7-3 to TRBJ1-1, with D perhaps matching TRBD1 (5 bases). Germline V gives CDR1 SGHTA, CDR2 FQGTGA. V lost 2 bases, J lost 2 bases, and 12 bases lay in between. The CDR3 contains 15 residues. The CDR3 nucleotides read TGTGCCAGCAGCTTAGCCCCGGGACTAAACACTGAAGCTTTCTTT. This sequence encodes CASSLAPGLNTEAFF. Full variable domain (remainder filled in from reference TRBV7-3 and TRBJ1-1): GAGVSQTPSNKVTEKGKYVELRCDPISGHTALYWYRQSLGQGPEFLIYFQGTGAADDSGLPNDRFFAVRPEGSVSTLKIQRTERGDSAVYLCASSLAPGLNTEAFFGQGTRLTVV.

This clonotype was detected many times. This rearrangement joins TRBV11-2 to TRBJ2-1, with 11 bases lining up with TRBD2. The CDR3 spans 16 residues. Germline-derived CDR1 and CDR2 are SGHAT and FQNNGV. The junction had 8 bases not matched to a gene; V was cut back by 6 bases and J by 4 bases. In nucleotides, the CDR3 is TGTGCCAGCAGGCCCACTACTAGCGGGAGATACAATGAGCAGTTCTTC. It codes for CASRPTTSGRYNEQFF. Filled out from reference TRBV11-2 and TRBJ2-1, the complete variable domain reads EAGVAQSPRYKIIEKRQSVAFWCNPISGHATLYWYQQILGQGPKLLIQFQNNGVVDDSQLPKDRFSAERLKGVDSTLKIQPAKLEDSAVYLCASRPTTSGRYNEQFFGPGTRLTVL.

The chain recombines TRBV7-8 with TRBJ2-1; no reliable D call. V shed 5 bases and J shed 8 bases, with 16 bases lying between them. CDR1 and CDR2 from the germline V gene are SGHVS and FQNEAQ. The CDR3 has 14 amino acids. Here the CDR3 DNA reads TGTGCCAGCAGCCTGAAGAGGATTTCGGATGAGCAGTTCTTC. Translation gives CASSLKRISDEQFF.

This clonotype appeared a few times. The genes are TRBV6-6 and TRBJ2-7; D remains unclear. Germline values: CDR1 MNHNY, CDR2 SVGAGI (reference sequence). This CDR3 comprises 18 residues. Trimming took 3 bases from V and 3 from J, leaving 24 bases between them. The CDR3 loop is CASSYAGTVLKGNYEQYF. The CDR3 region has the DNA TGTGCCAGCAGTTATGCAGGAACAGTCCTAAAAGGAAACTACGAGCAGTACTTC.

The rearrangement joins TRBV7-9 to TRBJ1-2; D might be TRBD1 (6 bases). Trimming stripped 4 bases from V and 4 bases from J, with 16 bases between. This CDR3 is built from 15 residues. From germline, CDR1 is SEHNR and CDR2 FQNEAQ (reference sequence). CDR3 sequence: CASSSELQGGYGYTF. The CDR3 DNA reads TGTGCCAGCAGCTCGGAATTACAGGGAGGCTATGGCTACACCTTC.